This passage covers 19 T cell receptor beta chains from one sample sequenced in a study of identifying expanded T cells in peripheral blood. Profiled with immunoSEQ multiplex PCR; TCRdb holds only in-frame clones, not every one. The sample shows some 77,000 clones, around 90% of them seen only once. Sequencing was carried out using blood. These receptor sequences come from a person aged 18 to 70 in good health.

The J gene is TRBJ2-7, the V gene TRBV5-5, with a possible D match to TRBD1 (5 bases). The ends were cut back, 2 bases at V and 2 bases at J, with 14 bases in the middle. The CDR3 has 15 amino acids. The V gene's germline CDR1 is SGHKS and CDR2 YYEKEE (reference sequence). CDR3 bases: TGTGCCAGCAGCTTCCGGGCAGGGTTTACCTACGAGCAGTACTTC. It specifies CASSFRAGFTYEQYF.

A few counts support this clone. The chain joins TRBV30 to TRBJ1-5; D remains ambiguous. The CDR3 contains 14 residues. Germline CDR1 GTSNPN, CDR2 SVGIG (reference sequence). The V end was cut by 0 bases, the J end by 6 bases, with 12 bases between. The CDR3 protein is CAWSVGITGQPQHF. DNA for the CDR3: TGTGCCTGGAGTGTAGGGATTACGGGTCAGCCCCAGCATTTT.

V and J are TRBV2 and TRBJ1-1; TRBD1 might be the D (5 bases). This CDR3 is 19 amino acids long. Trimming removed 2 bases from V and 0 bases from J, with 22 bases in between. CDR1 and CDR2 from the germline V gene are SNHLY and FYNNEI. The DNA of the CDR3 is TGTGCCAGCAGTGAATACGTTTCCCCGGGGGGTCGGATGAACACTGAAGCTTTCTTT. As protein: CASSEYVSPGGRMNTEAFF.

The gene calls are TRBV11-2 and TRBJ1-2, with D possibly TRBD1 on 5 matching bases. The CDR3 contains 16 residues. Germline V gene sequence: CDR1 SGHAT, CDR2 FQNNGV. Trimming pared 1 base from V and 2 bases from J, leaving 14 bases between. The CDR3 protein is CASSLGGAGSNYGYTF. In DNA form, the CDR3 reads TGTGCCAGCAGCTTAGGAGGGGCAGGCTCGAACTATGGCTACACCTTC.

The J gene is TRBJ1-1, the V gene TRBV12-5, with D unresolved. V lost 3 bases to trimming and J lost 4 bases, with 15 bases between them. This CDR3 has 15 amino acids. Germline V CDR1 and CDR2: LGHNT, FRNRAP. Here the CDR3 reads CASGFGQTLGTEAFF. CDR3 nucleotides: TGTGCTAGTGGTTTCGGGCAGACCTTGGGCACTGAAGCTTTCTTT.

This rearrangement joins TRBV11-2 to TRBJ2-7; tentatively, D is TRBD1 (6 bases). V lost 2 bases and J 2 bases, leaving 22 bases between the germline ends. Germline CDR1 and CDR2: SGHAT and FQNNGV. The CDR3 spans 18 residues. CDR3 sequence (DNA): TGTGCCAGCAGCTTACAGGGTTGGGGGCCGGTAAGGGCCTACGAGCAGTACTTC. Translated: CASSLQGWGPVRAYEQYF.

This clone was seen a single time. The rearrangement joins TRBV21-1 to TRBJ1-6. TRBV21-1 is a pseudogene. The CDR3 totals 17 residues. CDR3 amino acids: CASSVRRVSSYNSPLHF. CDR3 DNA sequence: TGTGCCAGCAGCGTCCGCCGGGTAAGCTCCTATAATTCACCCCTCCACTTT.

The chain's CDR3 is CASSPRGNTGELFF. The DNA for the CDR3 is TGTGCCAGCAGCCCCAGGGGGAACACCGGGGAGCTGTTTTTT. V is TRBV7-8 and J is TRBJ2-2; TRBD1 might be the D (6 bases). V lost 5 bases and J 1 base, leaving 8 bases between the germline ends. Germline values: CDR1 SGHVS, CDR2 FQNEAQ. The CDR3 totals 14 residues. The full variable domain, with the rest looked up from reference TRBV7-8 and TRBJ2-2, is GAGVSQSPRYKVAKRGQDVALRCDPISGHVSLFWYQQALGQGPEFLTYFQNEAQLDKSGLPSDRFFAERPEGSVSTLKIQRTQQEDSAVYLCASSPRGNTGELFFGEGSRLTVL.

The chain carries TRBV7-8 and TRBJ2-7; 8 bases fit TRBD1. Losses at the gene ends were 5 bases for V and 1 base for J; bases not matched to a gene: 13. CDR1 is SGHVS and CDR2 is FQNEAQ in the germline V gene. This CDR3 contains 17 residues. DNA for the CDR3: TGTGCCAGCAGCACCAACAGGGGGTCACTGAAATCCTACGAGCAGTACTTC. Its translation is CASSTNRGSLKSYEQYF.

The chain's CDR3 is CASSVRSNTGELFF. Here the CDR3 DNA reads TGTGCCAGCAGTGTCAGGTCGAACACCGGGGAGCTGTTTTTT. The chain recombines TRBV6-6 with TRBJ2-2; D is unresolved. The ends were cut back, 5 bases at V and 0 bases at J, with 7 bases in the middle. This CDR3 contains 14 residues. Germline loops: CDR1 MNHNY, CDR2 SVGAGI (reference sequence).

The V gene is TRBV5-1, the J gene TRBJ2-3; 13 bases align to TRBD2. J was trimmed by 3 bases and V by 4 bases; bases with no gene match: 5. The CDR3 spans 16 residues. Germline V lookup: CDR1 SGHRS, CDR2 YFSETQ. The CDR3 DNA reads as TGCGCCAGCAGCCATAGGACTAGCGGGGGAACAGATACGCAGTATTTT. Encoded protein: CASSHRTSGGTDTQYF.

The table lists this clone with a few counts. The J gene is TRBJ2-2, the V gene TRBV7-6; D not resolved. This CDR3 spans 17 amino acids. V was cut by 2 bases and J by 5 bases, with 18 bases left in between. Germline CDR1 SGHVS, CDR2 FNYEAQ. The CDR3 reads CASSLSGAPRVTGELFF. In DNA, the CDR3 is TGTGCCAGCAGCTTATCAGGTGCCCCAAGAGTAACCGGGGAGCTGTTTTTT.

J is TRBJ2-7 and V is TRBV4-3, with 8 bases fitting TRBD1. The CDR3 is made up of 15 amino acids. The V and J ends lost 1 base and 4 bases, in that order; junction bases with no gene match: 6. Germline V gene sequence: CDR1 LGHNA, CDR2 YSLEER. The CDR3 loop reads CASSQADRVGYEQYF. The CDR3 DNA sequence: TGCGCCAGCAGCCAAGCGGACAGGGTTGGGTACGAGCAGTACTTC.

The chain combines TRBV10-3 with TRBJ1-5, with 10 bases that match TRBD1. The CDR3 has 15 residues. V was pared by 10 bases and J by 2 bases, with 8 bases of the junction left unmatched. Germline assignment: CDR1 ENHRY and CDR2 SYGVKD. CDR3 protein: CATGPGTGGNQPQHF. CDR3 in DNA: TGTGCCACCGGACCCGGGACAGGGGGCAATCAGCCCCAGCATTTT.

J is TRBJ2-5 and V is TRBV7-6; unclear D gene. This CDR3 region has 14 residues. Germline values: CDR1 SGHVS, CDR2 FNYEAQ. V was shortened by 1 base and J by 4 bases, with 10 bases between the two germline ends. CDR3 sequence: CASSLEVGSETQYF. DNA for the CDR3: TGTGCCAGCAGCTTAGAGGTTGGGTCAGAGACCCAGTACTTC.

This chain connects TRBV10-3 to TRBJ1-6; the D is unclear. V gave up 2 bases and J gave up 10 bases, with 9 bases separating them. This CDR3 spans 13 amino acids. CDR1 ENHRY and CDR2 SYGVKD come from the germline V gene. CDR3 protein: CAISERVDSPLHF. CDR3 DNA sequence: TGTGCCATCAGTGAGAGAGTGGACTCACCCCTCCACTTT.

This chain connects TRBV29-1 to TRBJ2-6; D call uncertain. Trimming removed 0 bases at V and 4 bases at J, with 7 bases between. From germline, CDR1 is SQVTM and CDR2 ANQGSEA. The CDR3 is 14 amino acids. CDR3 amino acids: CSVEEGSGANVLTF. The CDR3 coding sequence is TGCAGCGTTGAAGAGGGGTCGGGGGCCAACGTCCTGACTTTC.

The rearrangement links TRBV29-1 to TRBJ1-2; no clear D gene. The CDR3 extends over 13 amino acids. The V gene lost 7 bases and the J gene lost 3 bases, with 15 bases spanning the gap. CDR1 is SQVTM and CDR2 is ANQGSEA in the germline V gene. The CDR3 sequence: CSARASGDYGYTF. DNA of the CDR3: TGCAGCGCCCGGGCCTCGGGTGACTATGGCTACACCTTC.

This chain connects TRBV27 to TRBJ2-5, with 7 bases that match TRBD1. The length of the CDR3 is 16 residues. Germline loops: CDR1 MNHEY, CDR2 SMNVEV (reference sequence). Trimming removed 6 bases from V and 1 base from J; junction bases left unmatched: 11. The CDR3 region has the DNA TGTGCCAGCAGGGGGATGGGGGACAGCGTCCAAGAGACCCAGTACTTC. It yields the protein CASRGMGDSVQETQYF.